These 9 T cell receptor beta chains came from one sample sequenced in a study of post-analysis software for immune sequencing data. No cognate antigen is known for these TCRs. cDNA libraries for TCR beta contained unique molecular identifiers. Via MiXCR, TCRdb re-called the PCR reads, giving one row per CDR3 protein. The table records 350,000 to 500,000 distinct CDR3 sequences, about 40% of them present only once. General study findings and limits: TRBV segments more frequent in patients than in controls numbered several and included TRBV5-6, TRBV5-1 and TRBV20-1.

Sequencing was carried out using blood. The receptor set was obtained from a girl aged 2 to 9 with multiple sclerosis.

The chain couples TRBV7-2 to TRBJ2-5; 7 nucleotides agree with TRBD2. The germline V gene has CDR1 SGHTA and CDR2 FQGNSA. J lost 5 bases, V lost 2 bases, and 8 bases had no gene match. The CDR3 has 15 residues. The CDR3 loop reads CASSLLAGAGETQYF. CDR3 nucleotides: TGTGCCAGCAGCTTACTTGCGGGAGCGGGGGAGACCCAGTACTTC. Supplemented by reference TRBV7-2 and TRBJ2-5, the full variable domain reads GAGVSQSPSNKVTEKGKDVELRCDPISGHTALYWYRQSLGQGLEFLIYFQGNSAPDKSGLPSDRFSAERTGGSVSTLTIQRTQQEDSAVYLCASSLLAGAGETQYFGPGTRLLVL.

The V gene is TRBV7-9, the J gene TRBJ2-7, with 9 bases aligning to TRBD2. The CDR3 is made up of 15 amino acids. The germline gives CDR1 SEHNR, CDR2 FQNEAQ (reference sequence). V shed 5 bases and J 3 bases; nucleotides not matched to a gene: 8. DNA of the CDR3: TGTGCCAGCAGCCGCCGGGGAGCGGGGGGCTACGAGCAGTACTTC. It encodes CASSRRGAGGYEQYF.

The CDR3 DNA follows: TGCAGCGTCGTGGAGGAAAACTATGGCTACACCTTC. This gives the protein CSVVEENYGYTF. This sequence joins TRBV29-1 and TRBJ1-2; D is undetermined. Trimming removed 6 bases from V and 2 bases from J, with 10 bases in between. CDR1 is SQVTM and CDR2 is ANQGSEA in the germline V gene. CDR3 size: 12 residues.

This clonotype was observed a single time. This sequence joins TRBV5-1 and TRBJ1-2; no reliable D call. Germline CDR1 SGHRS, CDR2 YFSETQ. Trimming pared 4 bases from V and 2 bases from J, leaving 18 bases between. CDR3 size: 16 residues. The CDR3 DNA is TGCGCCAGCAGCCGCTGGGTTGTTGGGGAAAACTATGGCTACACCTTC. This encodes CASSRWVVGENYGYTF.

V gene TRBV29-1 combines with J gene TRBJ2-1; the D gene is possibly TRBD1 (5 bases). Germline loops: CDR1 SQVTM, CDR2 ANQGSEA. The germline V and J ends were trimmed by 4 bases and 3 bases, with 13 bases remaining between them. This CDR3 is 14 amino acids long. The CDR3 is CSVGAQGVYNEQFF. In nucleotides, the CDR3 is TGCAGCGTTGGTGCGCAGGGCGTCTACAATGAGCAGTTCTTC.

The V call is TRBV6-5, the J call TRBJ2-4, with unresolved D. The J call may be incorrect, as the DNA end agrees better with TRBJ2-7. The CDR3 consists of 11 residues. Germline V gives CDR1 MNHEY, CDR2 SVGAGI. CDR3 region: CASSSFHEQYF. CDR3 nucleotides: TGTGCCAGCAGTAGCTTCCACGAGCAGTACTTC.

This chain connects TRBV9 to TRBJ2-1; 7 bases agree with TRBD2. This CDR3 contains 16 residues. Losses at the gene ends were 0 bases for V and 1 base for J; bases not matched to a gene: 4. The germline CDR1 and CDR2 sequences are SGDLS and YYNGEE. CDR3 in amino acids: CASSVVPSGSYNEQFF. In DNA form, the CDR3 reads TGTGCCAGCAGCGTAGTTCCTAGCGGTTCCTACAATGAGCAGTTCTTC. Drawing the rest from reference TRBV9 and TRBJ2-1, the complete variable domain is DSGVTQTPKHLITATGQRVTLRCSPRSGDLSVYWYQQSLDQGLQFLIQYYNGEERAKGNILERFSAQQFPDLHSELNLSSLELGDSALYFCASSVVPSGSYNEQFFGPGTRLTVL.

The V and J genes are TRBV4-3 and TRBJ2-4; D is perhaps TRBD1 or TRBD2 (6 bases each). The end of the DNA is better explained by TRBJ2-1, so the J call may be wrong. CDR1 and CDR2 (germline): LGHNA, YSLEER. This CDR3 has 16 amino acids. The CDR3: CASSQERGAAKNIQFF. CDR3 nucleotide sequence: TGCGCCAGCAGCCAAGAGAGGGGGGCGGCCAAAAACATTCAGTTCTTC.

This chain links TRBV7-2 with TRBJ2-5; D is perhaps TRBD2 (6 bases). Germline CDR1 is SGHTA and CDR2 is FQGNSA. The CDR3 spans 15 residues. Between the trimmed V and J ends, which lost 3 bases and 4 bases, there was a span of 15 bases. The CDR3 bases are TGTGCCAGCAGCTTGGGTGCGGGGTTCAGAGAGACCCAGTACTTC. Translation: CASSLGAGFRETQYF.